The clone carrying this TCR beta chain was counted between two and nine times. The antigen is undetermined. The data were obtained in a study of cytomegalovirus exposure and HLA in healthy donors. Overall study context: Within an early data release were about 85 million unique TCRs drawn from HLA-typed donors. The study's findings and limits: In a later analysis, HLA-associated beta chains showed higher expansion and lower generation probabilities than comparable chains. Sequencing likely generated an artifact that appeared as a cluster of highly shared sequence variants.

This CDR3 is 16 amino acids long. Germline trimming cut 7 bases from V and 10 bases from J; bases unmatched to any gene: 21. CDR1 is MNHNY, CDR2 SVGAGI, per germline (reference sequence). As for the donors, each was a healthy bone marrow donor. This PCR relied on a set of 60 Vbeta primers and 13 Jbeta primers. Some clones are missing from TCRdb's copy, which holds only in-frame ones; the method was immunoSEQ multiplex PCR. The data show under 130,000 clones, about an eighth seen once. The clonotype originates from a man in his forties in good health and CMV-seropositive. The V gene is TRBV6-6, the J gene TRBJ1-1; 7 nucleotides line up with TRBD1. The sample taken for sequencing was PBMCs. CDR3 DNA sequence: TGTGCCAGCACCGCGAAGGCCTTAGGGACAGTTATCGGAGCTTTCTTT. This codes for CASTAKALGTVIGAFF.